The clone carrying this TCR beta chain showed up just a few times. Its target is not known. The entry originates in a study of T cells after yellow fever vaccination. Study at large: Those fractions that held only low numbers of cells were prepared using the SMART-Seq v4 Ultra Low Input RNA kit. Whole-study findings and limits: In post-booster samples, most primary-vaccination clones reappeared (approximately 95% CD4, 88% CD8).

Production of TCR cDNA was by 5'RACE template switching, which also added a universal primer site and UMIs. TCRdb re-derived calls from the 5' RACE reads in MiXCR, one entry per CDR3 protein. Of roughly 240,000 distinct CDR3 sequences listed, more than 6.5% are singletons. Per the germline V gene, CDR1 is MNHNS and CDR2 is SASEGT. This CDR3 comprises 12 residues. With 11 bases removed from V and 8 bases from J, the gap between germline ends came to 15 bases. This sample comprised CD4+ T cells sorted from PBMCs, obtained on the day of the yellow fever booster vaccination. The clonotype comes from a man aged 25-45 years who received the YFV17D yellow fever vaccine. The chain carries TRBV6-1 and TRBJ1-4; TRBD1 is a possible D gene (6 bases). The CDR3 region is CASGRGREKLFF. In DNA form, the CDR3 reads TGTGCCTCCGGGAGGGGGAGAGAAAAACTGTTTTTT.